This entry features one TCR beta chain sequence. Its target is not known. The data originate from a study of cytomegalovirus exposure and HLA in healthy donors. General observations from the study: Roughly uniform depth of sequencing across donors was assumed in presence/absence analyses. Productive status was seen about 90% or about 30% of the time for most TCR beta V segments in an earlier analysis.

The CDR3 is made up of 14 amino acids. Trimming stripped 6 bases from V and 6 bases from J, with 17 bases between. Per germline, CDR1 SNHLY and CDR2 FYNNEI. Primers included in the PCR were 60 Vbeta and 13 Jbeta primers. The method was immunoSEQ multiplex PCR; TCRdb's version includes in-frame clones alone and lacks a portion of them. The sample consists of tens of thousands of clones, about nine tenths of them appearing once. This TCR was sampled from a man between 18 and 29 years old in good health and CMV-seronegative. The chain uses TRBV2 and TRBJ1-1; D call uncertain. The sequencing input was PBMCs. The CDR3 protein is CASSHPVVGAEAFF. The DNA of the CDR3 is TGTGCCAGCAGCCACCCGGTGGTGGGCGCTGAAGCTTTCTTT.